This T cell receptor (beta chain) was sequenced for a study of blood T cell repertoires in COVID-19. At the level of the study: Sites in the United States, Italy and Spain provided acute and convalescent COVID-19 samples.

Germline V CDR1 and CDR2: DFQATT, SNEGSKA (reference sequence). The CDR3 loop spans 15 amino acids. V shed 3 bases and J 1 base; nucleotides not matched to a gene: 6. Produced via immunoSEQ multiplex PCR; TCRdb's table is partial and in-frame only. This sample carries some 320,000 clones, 70% to 90% of them seen once, and the ten largest clones take 7.8%. The clonotype comes from a woman between 50 and 59 years old who had recovered from COVID-19. The chain carries TRBV20-1 and TRBJ2-1; 7 nucleotides match TRBD2. What was sequenced was peripheral blood. This CDR3 is CSASLLAASYNEQFF. The CDR3 DNA sequence: TGCAGTGCTAGTCTCCTAGCGGCTTCCTACAATGAGCAGTTCTTC.